The clone carrying this TCR beta chain was seen repeatedly, ten times or more. What it recognizes is unknown. CDR3 size: 17 residues. Germline assignment: CDR1 SGHRS and CDR2 YFSETQ. V shed 3 bases, J shed 1 base, and the junction held 5 bases outside the gene matches. The data were taken from a study of T-cell reconstitution after alpha-beta-depleted transplantation in children. Study findings and constraints: Recipient T cells and thymic progenitors that survived were the source of the high TCRbeta diversity seen at day 60 in some patients. Newly produced T cells mostly provided counts and TCRbeta diversity after one year, as hyperexpanded clones declined. About two months after transplant, alpha-beta T cells reportedly came from several hundred expanded graft clones.

As it was prepared, the TCRbeta library received unique molecular identifiers. TCRdb analysed the PCR reads with MiXCR anew, one entry per CDR3 protein. The table lists 200,000 to 250,000 distinct CDR3 sequences, approximately 10% of them singletons. This clonotype was obtained from a child less than two years old with acute myeloid leukemia, due to receive a stem cell transplant. The chain carries TRBV5-1 and TRBJ2-1; TRBD2 agrees at 12 bases. The specimen was PBMCs, collected before TCRalphabeta/CD19-depleted stem cell transplant. The CDR3 is CASSYRTSGESYNEQFF. In nucleotides, the CDR3 is TGCGCCAGCAGCTACCGGACTAGCGGGGAGTCCTACAATGAGCAGTTCTTC.